These T cell receptor beta chains were read from a single sample in a study of T cell changes during pregnancy in multiple sclerosis. Some clones are missing from TCRdb's copy, which holds only in-frame ones; the method was immunoSEQ multiplex PCR. This sample has 70,000 to 80,000 clones, with roughly nine tenths found just once. This specimen consisted of peripheral blood, obtained before pregnancy. The receptors stem from a female donor with multiple sclerosis, enrolled in a pregnancy study. Both conserved end residues are part of each CDR3. The order of the fields is D gene, J gene, CDR3 length, V gene, clone size, CDR3 DNA, CDR3 protein. D genes are given only for firm matches. The size of a clone is reported for some rows only, either as once, few or many, or as a class for expanded clones.

TRBD1 | TRBJ2-7 | 14 | TRBV18 | NA | TGTGCCAGCTCACCACCAAGCAGGGGGCATGAGCAGTACTTC | CASSPPSRGHEQYF
TRBD2 | TRBJ2-7 | 17 | TRBV7-9 | NA | TGTGCCAGCAGCCCCCCTCCGGGACTAGCGGGACCCTACGAGCAGTACTTC | CASSPPPGLAGPYEQYF
TRBD1 | TRBJ1-2 | 18 | TRBV25-1 | once | TGTGCCAGCAGTGACCCTCCGGGGGGGGGACAGGGACTATCTGGCTACACCTTC | CASSDPPGGGQGLSGYTF
TRBD2 | TRBJ2-7 | 14 | TRBV27 | NA | TGTGCCAGCAGTTGGACTAGCGGGGACAGTGAGCAGTACTTC | CASSWTSGDSEQYF
TRBD1 | TRBJ2-2 | 16 | TRBV18 | NA | TGTGCCAGCTCGCTGGGACAGGAAACGAACACCGGGGAGCTGTTTTTT | CASSLGQETNTGELFF
NA | TRBJ2-2 | 16 | TRBV21-1 | NA | TGTGCCAGCAGCAAAAGGACTAGCGGGAGTCCCGGGGAGCTGTTTTTT | CASSKRTSGSPGELFF
NA | TRBJ2-1 | 14 | TRBV14 | NA | TGTGCCAGCAGCCAAGATCTACAGTACAATGAGCAGTTCTTC | CASSQDLQYNEQFF
NA | TRBJ1-6 | 14 | TRBV6-1 | NA | TGTGCCAGCAGTAAAACAGGTCCTAATTCACCCCTCCACTTT | CASSKTGPNSPLHF
TRBD1 | TRBJ1-4 | 18 | TRBV6-1 | NA | TGTGCCAGCAGTGACCCGGGACAGGGCGGGGTCACTAATGAAAAACTGTTTTTT | CASSDPGQGGVTNEKLFF
NA | TRBJ2-1 | 15 | TRBV25-1 | NA | TGTGCCAGCAGTGTGCAGGAGGGGTCCTACAATGAGCAGTTCTTC | CASSVQEGSYNEQFF
TRBD1 | TRBJ1-6 | 14 | TRBV18 | NA | TGTGCCAGCTCGCCGAGGGACAGATCTTCACCCCTCCACTTT | CASSPRDRSSPLHF
NA | TRBJ1-3 | 14 | TRBV18 | few | TGTGCCAGCTCACCGGGGAGCTCTGGAAACACCATATATTTT | CASSPGSSGNTIYF
NA | TRBJ1-1 | 15 | TRBV7-6 | medium-sized | TGTGCCAGCAGCTCCCAACCGACAGGATCTACTGAAGCTTTCTTT | CASSSQPTGSTEAFF
TRBD1 | TRBJ1-1 | 15 | TRBV18 | NA | TGTGCCAGCTCAACGCAGGGGGCCCTGAACACTGAAGCTTTCTTT | CASSTQGALNTEAFF
TRBD2 | TRBJ2-1 | 15 | TRBV7-9 | NA | TGTGCCAGCAGCTTAGTCGGGGGGGCTAGCAATGAGCAGTTCTTC | CASSLVGGASNEQFF
NA | TRBJ1-2 | 16 | TRBV4-3 | NA | TGCGCCAGCAGCCAAGGTTCAGAGGGGAGGAGGGACGGCTACACCTTC | CASSQGSEGRRDGYTF
TRBD1 | TRBJ2-1 | 16 | TRBV27 | NA | TGTGCCAGCAGTTCGGGACAGGTAGGGAGGCACAATGAGCAGTTCTTC | CASSSGQVGRHNEQFF
TRBD1 | TRBJ2-5 | 14 | TRBV6-5 | NA | TGTGCCAGCAGTCGTGACAGGGGGCGGGAGACCCAGTACTTC | CASSRDRGRETQYF
TRBD2 | TRBJ2-7 | 19 | TRBV7-6 | NA | TGTGCCAGCAGCCCCCGCCCGGGGGGACTAGCGGGAGAGACCTACGAGCAGTACTTC | CASSPRPGGLAGETYEQYF
NA | TRBJ1-1 | 13 | TRBV30 | NA | TGTGCCTGGAGTGTTAACTGGAGGAGTGAAGCTTTCTTT | CAWSVNWRSEAFF
TRBD1 | TRBJ1-1 | 15 | TRBV4-2 | NA | TGTGCCAGCAGCCGCACGCAGGGGGCGAGGACTGAAGCTTTCTTT | CASSRTQGARTEAFF
NA | TRBJ1-4 | 17 | TRBV7-9 | NA | TGTGCCAGCAGCTCCCTTACCCGGGACAAGCCTAATGAAAAACTGTTTTTT | CASSSLTRDKPNEKLFF